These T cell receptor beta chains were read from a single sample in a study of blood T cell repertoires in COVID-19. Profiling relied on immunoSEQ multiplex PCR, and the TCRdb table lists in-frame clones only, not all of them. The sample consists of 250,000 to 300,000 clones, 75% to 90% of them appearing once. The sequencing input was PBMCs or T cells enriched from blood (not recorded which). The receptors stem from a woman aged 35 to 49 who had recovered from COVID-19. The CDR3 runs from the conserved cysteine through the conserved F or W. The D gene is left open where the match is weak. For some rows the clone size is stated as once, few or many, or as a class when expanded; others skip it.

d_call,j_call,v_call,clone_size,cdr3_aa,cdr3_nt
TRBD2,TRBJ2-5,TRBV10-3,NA,CAISELAEEETQYF,TGTGCCATCAGTGAACTAGCGGAAGAAGAGACCCAGTACTTC
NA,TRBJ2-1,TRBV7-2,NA,CASSLRLLSYNEQFF,TGTGCCAGCAGCCTTAGACTCCTCTCCTACAATGAGCAGTTCTTC
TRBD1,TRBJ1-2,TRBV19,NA,CASNRGQGAGYGYTF,TGTGCCAGTAATCGTGGACAGGGGGCGGGTTATGGCTACACCTTC
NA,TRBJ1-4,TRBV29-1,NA,CSAGGAEEKLFF,TGCAGCGCCGGGGGTGCAGAGGAAAAACTGTTTTTT
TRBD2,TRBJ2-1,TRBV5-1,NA,CASSSLAGALDEQFF,TGCGCCAGCAGCTCGCTAGCGGGGGCCCTTGATGAGCAGTTCTTC
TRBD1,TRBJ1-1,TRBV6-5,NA,CASSYDRVFTEAFF,TGTGCCAGCAGTTATGACAGGGTATTCACTGAAGCTTTCTTT
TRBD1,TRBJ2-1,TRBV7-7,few,CASSLDRGAYNEQFF,TGTGCTAGCAGCCTTGACAGGGGCGCCTACAATGAGCAGTTCTTC
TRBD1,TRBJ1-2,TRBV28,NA,CASSLYQGAFAGYTF,TGTGCCAGCAGTTTATATCAGGGGGCATTTGCTGGCTACACCTTC
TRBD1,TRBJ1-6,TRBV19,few,CASSPTDRVVYSPLHF,TGTGCCAGTAGTCCCACGGACAGGGTGGTATATTCACCCCTCCACTTT
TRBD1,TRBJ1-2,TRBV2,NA,CASSPIPGQGAYGYTF,TGTGCCAGCAGTCCCATACCGGGACAGGGGGCCTATGGCTACACCTTC
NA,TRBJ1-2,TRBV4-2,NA,CASSHRGSNYGYTF,TGTGCCAGCAGCCACAGGGGCTCAAACTATGGCTACACCTTC
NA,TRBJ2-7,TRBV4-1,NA,CASSQALREFDYEQYF,TGCGCCAGCAGCCAAGCCTTGAGGGAGTTTGACTACGAGCAGTACTTC
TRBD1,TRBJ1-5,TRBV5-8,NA,CASSSGQGSQNQPQHF,TGTGCCAGCAGTTCTGGACAGGGAAGCCAAAATCAGCCCCAGCATTTT
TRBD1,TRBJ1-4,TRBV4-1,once,CASSQHDREVRKLFF,TGCGCCAGCAGCCAACACGACAGGGAGGTGAGAAAACTGTTTTTT
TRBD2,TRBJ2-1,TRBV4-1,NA,CASSHPLATVRSNEQFF,TGCGCCAGCAGCCACCCACTAGCGACAGTCCGTTCTAATGAGCAGTTCTTC
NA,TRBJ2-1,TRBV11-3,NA,CASSLVPRRDIRFF,TGTGCCAGCAGCTTAGTTCCCCGTAGGGACATAAGGTTCTTC
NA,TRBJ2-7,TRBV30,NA,CAWSFSYSYEQYF,TGTGCCTGGAGTTTCAGTTACTCCTACGAGCAGTACTTC
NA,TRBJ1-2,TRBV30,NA,CAWSLTRYGYTF,TGTGCCTGGAGTTTGACAAGATATGGCTACACCTTC
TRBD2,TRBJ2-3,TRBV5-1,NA,CASSSTVAGGLTDTQYF,TGCGCCAGCAGCTCGACGGTGGCGGGAGGACTCACAGATACGCAGTATTTT
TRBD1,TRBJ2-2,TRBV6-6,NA,CASSSGQAFTGELFF,TGTGCCAGCAGTTCGGGACAGGCGTTCACCGGGGAGCTGTTTTTT
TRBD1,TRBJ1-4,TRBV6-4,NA,CASSLYHRGQSEKLFF,TGTGCCAGCAGTCTCTATCACAGGGGACAAAGTGAAAAACTGTTTTTT
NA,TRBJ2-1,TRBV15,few,CATTPLEGRVFNEQFF,TGTGCCACCACCCCTCTGGAAGGGAGAGTTTTCAATGAGCAGTTCTTC
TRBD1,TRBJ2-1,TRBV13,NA,CASRFLRDRVYNEQFF,TGTGCCAGCAGATTCCTCCGGGACAGAGTCTACAATGAGCAGTTCTTC
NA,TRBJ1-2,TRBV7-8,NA,CASSLNIATNYGYTF,TGTGCCAGCAGCTTAAATATAGCTACTAACTATGGCTACACCTTC
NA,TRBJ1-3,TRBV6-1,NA,CASSDREKGNTIYF,TGTGCCAGCAGTGACAGGGAAAAGGGAAACACCATATATTTT
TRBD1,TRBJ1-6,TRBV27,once,CASSARQGLSYNSPLHF,TGTGCCAGCAGTGCCCGACAGGGTCTTTCCTATAATTCACCCCTCCACTTT
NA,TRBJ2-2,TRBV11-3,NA,CASTPVTGELFF,TGTGCCAGCACCCCCGTGACCGGGGAGCTGTTTTTT
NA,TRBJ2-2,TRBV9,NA,CASSVVGLTGELFF,TGTGCCAGCAGCGTAGTTGGGCTCACCGGGGAGCTGTTTTTT
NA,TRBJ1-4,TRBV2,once,CASSVRQANEKLFF,TGTGCCAGCAGTGTCCGGCAGGCTAATGAAAAACTGTTTTTT
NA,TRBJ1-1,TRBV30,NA,CAWSVRVSYGNTEAFF,TGTGCCTGGAGTGTACGGGTAAGCTATGGGAACACTGAAGCTTTCTTT
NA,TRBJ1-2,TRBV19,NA,CASSRQRDYGYTF,TGTGCCAGTAGCCGCCAGAGGGACTATGGCTACACCTTC
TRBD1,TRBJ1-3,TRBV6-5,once,CASSPNRGSGNTIYF,TGTGCCAGCAGTCCCAACAGGGGGTCTGGAAACACCATATATTTT
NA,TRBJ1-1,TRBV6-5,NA,CASWWRSTEAFF,TGTGCCAGCTGGTGGAGGAGCACTGAAGCTTTCTTT
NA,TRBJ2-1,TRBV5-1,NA,CASSLDRVVDEQFF,TGCGCCAGCAGCTTGGACAGGGTAGTAGATGAGCAGTTCTTC
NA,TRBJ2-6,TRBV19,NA,CASSLRVSGANVLTF,TGTGCCAGTAGTCTGAGGGTCTCTGGGGCCAACGTCCTGACTTTC
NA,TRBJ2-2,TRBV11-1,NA,CASSRLAPNTGELFF,TGTGCCAGCAGCCGGCTAGCGCCGAACACCGGGGAGCTGTTTTTT
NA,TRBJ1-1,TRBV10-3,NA,CAISEWKDRFDTEAFF,TGTGCCATCAGTGAGTGGAAGGACAGATTCGACACTGAAGCTTTCTTT
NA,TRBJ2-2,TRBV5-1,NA,CASSKRTEGNTGELFF,TGCGCCAGCAGCAAACGGACTGAGGGGAACACCGGGGAGCTGTTTTTT
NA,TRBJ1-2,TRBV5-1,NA,CASSLDTALRYGYTF,TGCGCCAGCAGCTTGGATACAGCTCTCCGTTATGGCTACACCTTC
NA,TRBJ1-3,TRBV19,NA,CASSIDRLSGQGSGNTIYF,TGTGCCAGTAGTATAGATCGTTTGAGCGGGCAGGGCTCTGGAAACACCATATATTTT
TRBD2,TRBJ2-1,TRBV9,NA,CASSVGGREYNEQFF,TGTGCCAGCAGCGTAGGGGGGAGGGAGTACAATGAGCAGTTCTTC
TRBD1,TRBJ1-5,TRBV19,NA,CASNRGPASSNQPQHF,TGTGCCAGTAACAGGGGGCCTGCTTCTAGCAATCAGCCCCAGCATTTT
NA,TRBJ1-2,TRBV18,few,CASSPGTNYGYTF,TGTGCCAGCTCACCAGGCACTAACTATGGCTACACCTTC
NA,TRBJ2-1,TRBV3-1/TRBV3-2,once,CASTGTRVGEQFF,TGTGCCAGCACCGGGACTCGGGTAGGTGAGCAGTTCTTC
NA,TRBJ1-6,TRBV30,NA,CAMAGNSPLHF,TGTGCTATGGCAGGCAATTCACCCCTCCACTTT
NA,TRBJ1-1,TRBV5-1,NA,CASSTRDPTEAFF,TGCGCCAGCAGCACCAGGGATCCCACTGAAGCTTTCTTT
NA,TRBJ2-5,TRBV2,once,CATGRGGVQETQYF,TGTGCCACGGGGCGGGGAGGCGTTCAAGAGACCCAGTACTTC
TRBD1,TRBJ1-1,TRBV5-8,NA,CASSRGQGVTEAFF,TGTGCCAGCAGCCGGGGACAGGGGGTTACTGAAGCTTTCTTT
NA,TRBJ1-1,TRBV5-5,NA,CASSTGGNTEAFF,TGTGCCAGCAGCACCGGGGGGAACACTGAAGCTTTCTTT
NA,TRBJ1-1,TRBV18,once,CASSPWSEAENTEAFF,TGTGCCAGCTCACCATGGTCCGAGGCAGAGAACACTGAAGCTTTCTTT
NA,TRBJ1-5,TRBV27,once,CASSLNSGGSQPQHF,TGTGCCAGCAGTTTAAATTCGGGGGGCAGTCAGCCCCAGCATTTT
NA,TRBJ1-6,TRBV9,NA,CASSTDPGYRNSPLHF,TGTGCCAGCAGCACAGACCCGGGATACAGAAATTCACCCCTCCACTTT
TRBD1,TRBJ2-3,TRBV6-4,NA,CASSNRGETTDTQYF,TGTGCCAGCAGTAACAGGGGAGAAACCACAGATACGCAGTATTTT
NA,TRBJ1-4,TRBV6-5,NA,CASMRAGKEKLFF,TGTGCCAGCATGAGGGCTGGGAAGGAAAAACTGTTTTTT
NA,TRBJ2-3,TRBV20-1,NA,CAVSTDTQYF,TGCGCGGTTAGCACAGATACGCAGTATTTT
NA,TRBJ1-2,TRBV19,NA,CASTPNGYGYTF,TGTGCCAGTACCCCCAACGGGTATGGCTACACCTTC
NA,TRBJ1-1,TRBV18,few,CASSPGHQGEAFF,TGTGCCAGCTCACCAGGTCACCAGGGAGAAGCTTTCTTT
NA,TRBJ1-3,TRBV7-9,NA,CASSGRQASSGNTIYF,TGTGCCAGCAGCGGGAGACAGGCGAGCTCTGGAAACACCATATATTTT
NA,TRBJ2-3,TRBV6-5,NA,CASSRGSRTDTQYF,TGTGCCAGCAGTCGGGGGAGTAGGACAGATACGCAGTATTTT